One sample yielded the 29 T cell receptor beta chains listed below, sequenced in a study of CD8+ T cells in alopecia areata. Extracted RNA was reverse transcribed into cDNA, the sequencing template. Profiled with immunoSEQ multiplex PCR; TCRdb holds only in-frame clones, not every one. The top ten clones hold more than 0.95% of a sample with roughly 250,000 clones, roughly two thirds of them seen once. The sequenced sample was CD4+ T cells sorted from blood, obtained at week 0. All receptors come from a human donor with alopecia areata.

The gene calls are TRBV19 and TRBJ1-6, with D perhaps TRBD1 (6 bases). Germline V CDR1 and CDR2: LNHDA, SQIVND (reference sequence). The length of the CDR3 is 15 residues. V lost 5 bases to trimming and J lost 8 bases, with 16 bases between them. CDR3 coding DNA: TGTGCCAGTAGTCCCTGGACGGCAGGGGATTCACCCCTCCACTTT. Its translation: CASSPWTAGDSPLHF.

The chain is built from TRBV4-2 and TRBJ2-7, with a possible D match to TRBD1 (8 bases). The CDR3 spans 16 residues. Germline CDR1 and CDR2: LGHNA and YNFKEQ. Between the trimmed V and J ends, which lost 0 bases and 2 bases, there was a span of 14 bases. CDR3 loop: CASSQDTGGVPYEQYF. The CDR3, as DNA: TGTGCCAGCAGCCAAGATACAGGGGGGGTCCCCTACGAGCAGTACTTC.

The chain carries TRBV29-1 and TRBJ1-1; no clear D. The CDR3 spans 11 residues. Between the trimmed V and J ends, which lost 6 bases and 3 bases, there was a span of 8 bases. The germline CDR1 and CDR2 sequences are SQVTM and ANQGSEA. Here the CDR3 DNA reads TGCAGCGTCCCTGGGTACACTGAAGCTTTCTTT. Amino acids: CSVPGYTEAFF.

The V call is TRBV7-2, the J call TRBJ2-7; no definite D call. The germline V gene has CDR1 SGHTA and CDR2 FQGNSA. V was trimmed by 5 bases and J by 3 bases, leaving 5 bases between them. The CDR3 has 11 residues. CDR3 sequence (DNA): TGTGCCAGCAGCCTCTACTACGAGCAGTACTTC. Its protein is CASSLYYEQYF.

V usage is TRBV9 and J usage is TRBJ2-3, with unresolved D. The CDR3 loop spans 13 amino acids. Trimming removed 2 bases at V and 2 bases at J, with 6 bases between. The germline CDR1 and CDR2 sequences are SGDLS and YYNGEE. The CDR3 reads CASSVSDTDTQYF. CDR3 coding DNA: TGTGCCAGCAGCGTCTCGGACACAGATACGCAGTATTTT.

The chain employs TRBV5-4 and TRBJ2-1; 8 nucleotides align to TRBD1. The length of the CDR3 is 17 residues. Germline CDR1 reads SGHNT; CDR2 reads YYREEE (reference sequence). The V gene end was trimmed by 0 bases and the J gene end by 2 bases; junction bases not matched to a gene: 7. CDR3 nucleotides: TGTGCCAGCAGCTTGGCCGGGACAGGCGCTACCTACAATGAGCAGTTCTTC. Encoded protein: CASSLAGTGATYNEQFF.

This clone has just one count. The chain joins TRBV7-3 to TRBJ2-1; 9 nucleotides match TRBD1. The CDR3 spans 14 residues. CDR1 and CDR2 from the germline V gene are SGHTA and FQGTGA. The V segment lost 5 bases and the J segment 7 bases; nucleotides outside the gene matches: 6. The DNA of the CDR3 is TGTGCCAGCAGCGCCTCCGGGACAGGGAATGAGCAGTTCTTC. Translating gives CASSASGTGNEQFF.

The J gene is TRBJ2-7, the V gene TRBV4-3; no clear D. V was trimmed by 0 bases and J by 0 bases, leaving 6 bases between them. Germline V CDR1 and CDR2: LGHNA, YSLEER. The CDR3 extends over 14 amino acids. CDR3: CASSQDRSSYEQYF. In nucleotides, the CDR3 is TGCGCCAGCAGCCAAGATCGAAGCTCCTACGAGCAGTACTTC.

V and J are TRBV9 and TRBJ2-7; possible D gene TRBD2, 6 bases. Trimming took 4 bases from V and 7 from J, leaving 24 bases between them. The CDR3 contains 16 residues. From germline, CDR1 is SGDLS and CDR2 YYNGEE. The DNA of the CDR3 is TGTGCCAGCAGCCCCCGCGTATTTTGGGACTCGGGGGAGCAGTACTTC. Its translation: CASSPRVFWDSGEQYF.

The J gene is TRBJ2-5, the V gene TRBV11-2, with D possibly matching TRBD1 (6 bases). The CDR3 consists of 15 residues. V was shortened by 5 bases and J by 2 bases, with 15 bases between the two germline ends. Germline lookup yields CDR1 SGHAT and CDR2 FQNNGV. CDR3 amino acids: CASSQGTRGQETQYF. CDR3 coding DNA: TGTGCCAGCAGCCAAGGGACAAGGGGACAAGAGACCCAGTACTTC.

This chain joins TRBV4-1 and TRBJ2-3, with D perhaps TRBD1 (5 bases). The V end was cut by 6 bases, the J end by 5 bases, with 12 bases between. The CDR3 covers 13 residues. Germline CDR1 reads MGHRA; CDR2 reads YSYEKL. The CDR3 reads CASSLDSRDTQYF. CDR3 sequence (DNA): TGCGCCAGCAGTCTCGACAGTCGAGATACGCAGTATTTT.

The chain recombines TRBV29-1 with TRBJ1-4; no definite D call. V lost 4 bases and J 8 bases, leaving 14 bases between the germline ends. This CDR3 is built from 13 residues. Germline CDR1 and CDR2: SQVTM and ANQGSEA. CDR3 DNA: TGCAGCGTTGTCGGTCCGAGAGAGGAAAAACTGTTTTTT. It codes for CSVVGPREEKLFF.

This chain links TRBV2 with TRBJ2-1; D is unresolved. Germline CDR1 reads SNHLY; CDR2 reads FYNNEI. V shed 2 bases and J shed 7 bases, with 3 bases lying between them. The CDR3 runs 11 residues. The DNA for the CDR3 is TGTGCCAGCAGTGAAATTAATGAGCAGTTCTTC. Residues: CASSEINEQFF. Supplemented by reference TRBV2 and TRBJ2-1, the full variable domain reads EPEVTQTPSHQVTQMGQEVILRCVPISNHLYFYWYRQILGQKVEFLVSFYNNEISEKSEIFDDQFSVERPDGSNFTLKIRSTKLEDSAMYFCASSEINEQFFGPGTRLTVL.

This clone appeared once. The rearrangement uses TRBV6-5 and TRBJ2-4; no firm D call. The V end was cut by 5 bases, the J end by 0 bases, with 11 bases between. This CDR3 is built from 15 residues. CDR1 is MNHEY and CDR2 is SVGAGI in the germline V gene. The CDR3 DNA reads as TGTGCCAGCAGTCCTTTAGGGCTAGCCAAAAACATTCAGTACTTC. Translating it yields CASSPLGLAKNIQYF.

This clone was found once. The chain links TRBV30 to TRBJ2-1; D not certain. Between the trimmed V and J ends, which lost 0 bases and 0 bases, there was a span of 9 bases. Germline V gene data show CDR1 as GTSNPN and CDR2 as SVGIG (reference sequence). There are 15 residues in the CDR3. CDR3 region: CAWSVGSSSYNEQFF. The CDR3 DNA reads TGTGCCTGGAGTGTAGGCTCAAGCTCCTACAATGAGCAGTTCTTC.

The chain has TRBV7-8 and TRBJ2-7, with 11 bases identical to TRBD1. The V and J ends lost 5 bases and 7 bases, in that order; junction bases with no gene match: 7. CDR1 is SGHVS and CDR2 is FQNEAQ in the germline V gene. CDR3 length: 14 residues. The CDR3 region has the DNA TGTGCCAGCAGCCCCCGGGACAGGGGGGAAGAGCAGTACTTC. Translation: CASSPRDRGEEQYF.

The chain uses TRBV7-9 and TRBJ2-3; D ambiguous. The V gene's germline CDR1 is SEHNR and CDR2 FQNEAQ (reference sequence). V gave up 4 bases and J gave up 2 bases, with 16 bases separating them. The CDR3 totals 16 residues. CDR3 sequence reads: CASSSRSDGPTDTQYF. In nucleotides, the CDR3 is TGTGCCAGCAGCTCCCGGAGCGACGGTCCCACAGATACGCAGTATTTT.

Concerning this clone itself: Within the sample, other DNA sequences also encode this same CDR3. The CDR3 loop is CSVGQGAYEQYF. Written as DNA, the CDR3 is TGCAGCGTTGGGCAGGGGGCCTACGAGCAGTACTTC. The genes are TRBV29-1 and TRBJ2-7; 7 bases agree with TRBD1. Trimming at V came to 4 bases and at J to 2 bases, leaving 2 bases not matched to a gene. CDR1 SQVTM and CDR2 ANQGSEA come from the germline V gene. CDR3 length: 12 amino acids.

This rearrangement joins TRBV29-1 to TRBJ1-2; possible D gene TRBD1, 5 bases. The CDR3 length is 12 residues. Germline V gene data show CDR1 as SQVTM and CDR2 as ANQGSEA. Trimming pared 4 bases from V and 7 bases from J, leaving 13 bases between. CDR3 sequence: CSVGPSRGGYTF. The CDR3 DNA follows: TGCAGCGTTGGACCTTCAAGGGGTGGCTACACCTTC.

The chain has TRBV12-5 and TRBJ2-3; perhaps TRBD2 as D (6 bases). The V end lost 5 bases, the J end lost 4 bases, and 19 bases lay between the germline ends. This CDR3 is built from 16 residues. Germline lookup yields CDR1 LGHNT and CDR2 FRNRAP. The CDR3 coding sequence is TGTGCTAGTGGTCCGGGACTCCGCACGCAACCAGATACGCAGTATTTT. This codes for CASGPGLRTQPDTQYF.

This chain connects TRBV11-3 to TRBJ2-3; 8 bases align to TRBD1. From germline, CDR1 is SGHNT and CDR2 YENEEA. V lost 1 base to trimming and J lost 6 bases; unmatched junction nucleotides: 9. The CDR3 has 16 residues. CDR3 in DNA: TGTGCCAGCAGCTTAGGAGGGGACAGGTCTCTGGATACGCAGTATTTT. This encodes CASSLGGDRSLDTQYF.

This sequence joins TRBV15 and TRBJ2-2; D is ambiguous. The germline V gene encodes CDR1 LNHNV and CDR2 YYDKDF (reference sequence). The CDR3 length is 15 residues. The V end lost 1 base, the J end lost 2 bases, and 8 bases lay between the germline ends. The CDR3 is CATSRGRLNTGELFF. In nucleotides, the CDR3 is TGTGCCACCAGCAGAGGTCGATTAAACACCGGGGAGCTGTTTTTT.

The chain employs TRBV5-1 and TRBJ2-5, with TRBD2 matching 8 bases. From germline, CDR1 is SGHRS and CDR2 YFSETQ. The CDR3 consists of 16 residues. V shed 1 base, J shed 0 bases, and the junction held 5 bases outside the gene matches. CDR3 residues: CASSLRASGYQETQYF. CDR3 sequence (DNA): TGCGCCAGCAGCTTGCGGGCTAGCGGGTACCAAGAGACCCAGTACTTC.

The chain uses TRBV5-4 and TRBJ2-3, with a possible D match to TRBD2 (5 bases). The ends were cut back, 4 bases at V and 0 bases at J, with 9 bases in the middle. This CDR3 is built from 14 residues. Per germline, CDR1 SGHNT and CDR2 YYREEE (reference sequence). The CDR3 reads CASSRTPSTDTQYF. DNA for the CDR3: TGTGCCAGCAGCCGGACTCCTAGCACAGATACGCAGTATTTT.

CDR3 residues: CASIPGPGPLTLETQYF. In DNA form, the CDR3 reads TGCGCCAGCATTCCCGGTCCGGGGCCCCTCACCCTGGAGACCCAGTACTTC. This chain uses TRBV5-1 with TRBJ2-5; D may match TRBD1 or TRBD2 (5 bases each). The length of the CDR3 is 17 residues. Deletions cut 6 bases from V and 5 bases from J, with 26 bases between. Germline V gene data show CDR1 as SGHRS and CDR2 as YFSETQ.

The J gene is TRBJ2-3, the V gene TRBV5-1, with a weak D call TRBD2 (6 bases). Between the trimmed V and J ends, which lost 5 bases and 3 bases, there was a span of 13 bases. The CDR3 totals 14 residues. CDR1 and CDR2 (germline): SGHRS, YFSETQ. The CDR3 protein is CASRVSRGTDTQYF. The CDR3 DNA reads TGCGCCAGCAGGGTTTCTCGGGGGACAGATACGCAGTATTTT.

The chain has TRBV7-2 and TRBJ1-3; 8 bases align to TRBD1. The CDR3 consists of 15 residues. Trimming cost V 7 bases and J 0 bases; bases outside gene matches: 5. Looked up from germline, CDR1 is SGHTA and CDR2 is FQGNSA. The CDR3 region is CASTRTGLSGNTIYF. The CDR3 coding sequence is TGTGCCAGCACCCGGACAGGGCTCTCTGGAAACACCATATATTTT.

The V call is TRBV5-6, the J call TRBJ1-5; D not resolved. This CDR3 has 15 residues. Trimming stripped 4 bases from V and 3 bases from J, with 14 bases between. CDR1 and CDR2 from the germline V gene are SGHDT and YYEEEE. The CDR3 spells CASSRRSGLNQPQHF. The DNA for the CDR3 is TGTGCCAGCAGCCGTCGAAGCGGCCTCAATCAGCCCCAGCATTTT.

The rearrangement uses TRBV15 and TRBJ1-1, with D unresolved. Trimming took off 6 bases at V and 1 base at J, with 15 bases between the two ends. CDR3 length: 15 amino acids. Germline V gene data show CDR1 as LNHNV and CDR2 as YYDKDF (reference sequence). The DNA of the CDR3 is TGTGCCACCAGTCCAAGGACGCCCCGGAACACTGAAGCTTTCTTT. This encodes CATSPRTPRNTEAFF.